Each of the 10 T cell receptor beta chains below was sequenced from the same sample in a study of blood T cell repertoires in COVID-19. Repertoires were generated with immunoSEQ multiplex PCR, while TCRdb's copy carries only in-frame clones and drops some. Among about 200,000 clones, 89% were seen once, and the ten largest hold approximately 4.3%. The sample was PBMCs or T cells enriched from blood (not recorded which). The receptors stem from a young woman with acute COVID-19.

This CDR3 is CASSLPGQGKDTQYF. The CDR3 nucleotides are TGTGCCAGCAGCCTACCGGGACAGGGGAAGGATACGCAGTATTTT. The chain links TRBV7-2 to TRBJ2-3; TRBD1 aligns across 10 bases. This CDR3 is built from 15 residues. V trimming: 5 bases; J trimming: 6 bases; junction bases outside the gene matches: 8. CDR1 and CDR2 (germline): SGHTA, FQGNSA.

The chain employs TRBV19 and TRBJ1-5; 12 bases agree with TRBD1. The CDR3 runs 18 residues. CDR1 is LNHDA, CDR2 SQIVND, per germline (reference sequence). The J segment lost 0 bases and the V segment lost 5 bases, leaving 8 bases of the junction unmatched. The CDR3 spells CASSPPGQGAYSNQPQHF. CDR3 DNA: TGTGCCAGTAGTCCTCCGGGACAGGGGGCCTATAGCAATCAGCCCCAGCATTTT.

The chain combines TRBV10-1 with TRBJ2-7, with D possibly TRBD1 on 5 matching bases. Germline CDR1 WNHNN, CDR2 SYGVQD (reference sequence). The CDR3 covers 14 residues. V dropped 0 bases and J dropped 6 bases, with 12 bases sitting between them. The CDR3, as DNA: TGCGCCAGCAGTGAGTCGATCAGGGTTGGCGAGCAGTACTTC. It specifies CASSESIRVGEQYF.

This clone has just one count. The chain is built from TRBV5-1 and TRBJ2-1; TRBD2 aligns across 7 bases. The V gene end was trimmed by 0 bases and the J gene end by 6 bases; junction bases not matched to a gene: 9. Germline CDR1 reads SGHRS; CDR2 reads YFSETQ. CDR3 length: 16 residues. The CDR3 DNA sequence: TGCGCCAGCAGCTTGGCGACTAGCCCTCGGAGCAATGAGCAGTTCTTC. Translated, it gives CASSLATSPRSNEQFF.

This chain uses TRBV7-3 with TRBJ1-1, with a possible D match to TRBD1 (5 bases). Per germline, CDR1 SGHTA and CDR2 FQGTGA. Deletions cut 2 bases from V and 3 bases from J, with 13 bases between. This CDR3 contains 15 residues. For the CDR3, the DNA is TGTGCCAGCAGCTTAGCAGGGATAGGGGACACTGAAGCTTTCTTT. Protein: CASSLAGIGDTEAFF.

The J gene is TRBJ1-1, the V gene TRBV19; weak D call: TRBD1 (5 bases). CDR3 length: 13 residues. Between the trimmed V and J ends, which lost 5 bases and 3 bases, there was a span of 10 bases. Germline CDR1 LNHDA, CDR2 SQIVND (reference sequence). CDR3 sequence reads: CASSGSRDTEAFF. In DNA, the CDR3 is TGTGCCAGTAGTGGCTCCAGGGACACTGAAGCTTTCTTT.

This chain uses TRBV7-3 with TRBJ2-5; a possible D gene is TRBD2 (6 bases). Germline-derived CDR1 and CDR2 are SGHTA and FQGTGA. The CDR3 covers 15 residues. Trimming cost V 5 bases and J 4 bases, with 17 bases left between them. In nucleotides, the CDR3 is TGTGCCAGCAGCCGTGGGGGGAAGGAGGGAGAGACCCAGTACTTC. The encoded protein is CASSRGGKEGETQYF.

This chain joins TRBV7-2 and TRBJ1-2, with D uncertain. Germline CDR1 and CDR2: SGHTA and FQGNSA. V was shortened by 1 base and J by 2 bases, with 5 bases between the two germline ends. CDR3 size: 13 residues. CDR3: CASSLDSNYGYTF. For the CDR3, the DNA is TGTGCCAGCAGCTTAGACAGCAACTATGGCTACACCTTC.

As concerns this clone: This sample also contains other DNA sequences that code for the same CDR3. V gene TRBV5-1 combines with J gene TRBJ2-2, with 8 positions matching TRBD1. Germline lookup yields CDR1 SGHRS and CDR2 YFSETQ. The length of the CDR3 is 15 residues. J gave up 3 bases and V 4 bases, and 5 bases lay outside the gene matches. CDR3 sequence (DNA): TGCGCCAGCAGCCCCGGACAGGGTTACACCGGGGAGCTGTTTTTT. Its protein product is CASSPGQGYTGELFF.

The chain employs TRBV5-5 and TRBJ1-2; 10 nucleotides line up with TRBD1. In germline, CDR1 is SGHKS, CDR2 YYEKEE (reference sequence). The V segment lost 7 bases and the J segment 7 bases; nucleotides outside the gene matches: 13. This CDR3 has 15 residues. The CDR3 DNA is TGTGCCAGCTCCACCCCAGGACAGGGGGTATTTGGCTACACCTTC. It codes for CASSTPGQGVFGYTF. Full variable domain (rest looked up from reference TRBV5-5 and TRBJ1-2): DAGVTQSPTHLIKTRGQQVTLRCSPISGHKSVSWYQQVLGQGPQFIFQYYEKEERGRGNFPDRFSARQFPNYSSELNVNALLLGDSALYLCASSTPGQGVFGYTFGSGTRLTVV.